The present entry profiles one T cell receptor (beta chain) with its context. V gave up 1 base and J gave up 3 bases, with 10 bases separating them. Germline V lookup: CDR1 LNHDA, CDR2 SQIVND (reference sequence). CDR3 length: 14 amino acids. This sample stems from a study of control samples from healthy donors and cancer patients. The table came from immunoSEQ multiplex PCR; TCRdb's copy has only in-frame clones and leaves some out. The table lists about 190,000 clones. The receptor comes from a woman aged 25 to 39 in good health. Sequenced: blood. The V gene is TRBV19, the J gene TRBJ2-7; the D is unclear. The CDR3 coding sequence is TGTGCCAGTAGTATAGCGTACAGCATCTACGAGCAGTACTTC. Residues: CASSIAYSIYEQYF.